These 19 T cell receptor beta chains were all obtained from the same sample, sequenced in a study of CD8 T cells in ankylosing spondylitis. Study-wide findings and caveats: Made up of 7 to 9 highly homologous variants, a TCR beta motif appeared characteristic of ankylosing spondylitis blood.

MiXCR, applied by TCRdb to the 5' RACE reads, yields one record per CDR3 protein. The sample has 500,000 to 650,000 distinct CDR3 sequences, approximately 5.3% seen once. Their cognate antigens are unknown. Sequenced: blood, either unsorted or a sorted T cell fraction (not recorded which). The receptors here all came from a male donor with ankylosing spondylitis.

The chain combines TRBV20-1 with TRBJ2-7; TRBD2 is a possible D gene (7 bases). CDR3 length: 16 amino acids. V dropped 0 bases and J dropped 2 bases, with 17 bases sitting between them. Germline-derived CDR1 and CDR2 are DFQATT and SNEGSKA (reference sequence). The CDR3 protein is CSARDRQWGGTYEQYF. The CDR3 DNA sequence: TGCAGTGCTAGAGATCGGCAGTGGGGGGGCACCTACGAGCAGTACTTC.

This clonotype was counted many times. V is TRBV5-1 and J is TRBJ2-1; D gene ambiguous. The V and J ends lost 3 bases and 5 bases respectively, with 18 bases between them. Germline values: CDR1 SGHRS, CDR2 YFSETQ. The CDR3 is 16 residues long. The CDR3 spells CASSSPWGRRNNEQFF. CDR3 sequence (DNA): TGCGCCAGCAGCTCCCCATGGGGAAGGCGGAACAATGAGCAGTTCTTC.

This clonotype was found many times. The junction departs from the called germline gene at one end, perhaps through a read error. The chain couples TRBV6-2 or TRBV6-3 to TRBJ1-5; D ambiguous. Germline V CDR1 and CDR2: MNHEY, SVGEGT. CDR3 length: 12 residues. In nucleotides, the CDR3 is TGTGCCAGCAGTTACGATGCCAGACTCTTTTTATTT. It yields the protein CASSYDARLFLF.

This clonotype came up many times. This chain connects TRBV7-2 to TRBJ2-2; D might be TRBD1 (5 bases). Trimming took off 4 bases at V and 4 bases at J, with 13 bases between the two ends. Germline CDR1 SGHTA, CDR2 FQGNSA. The CDR3 is made up of 15 amino acids. The CDR3 DNA reads as TGTGCCAGCAGCTCTAACGGACATCTCACCGGGGAGCTGTTTTTT. This sequence encodes CASSSNGHLTGELFF. Together with reference TRBV7-2 and TRBJ2-2, the CDR3 gives the full variable domain: GAGVSQSPSNKVTEKGKDVELRCDPISGHTALYWYRQSLGQGLEFLIYFQGNSAPDKSGLPSDRFSAERTGGSVSTLTIQRTQQEDSAVYLCASSSNGHLTGELFFGEGSRLTVL.

This clonotype was found many times. The chain is built from TRBV7-2 and TRBJ2-3, with D unresolved. CDR3 length: 13 amino acids. Germline-derived CDR1 and CDR2 are SGHTA and FQGNSA. V was trimmed by 5 bases and J by 3 bases, leaving 9 bases between them. The CDR3 spells CASSHAPTDTQYF. The CDR3 coding sequence is TGTGCCAGCAGCCATGCCCCGACAGATACGCAGTATTTT. The whole variable domain, filled in from reference TRBV7-2 and TRBJ2-3, reads GAGVSQSPSNKVTEKGKDVELRCDPISGHTALYWYRQSLGQGLEFLIYFQGNSAPDKSGLPSDRFSAERTGGSVSTLTIQRTQQEDSAVYLCASSHAPTDTQYFGPGTRLTVL.

This clonotype appeared many times. This sequence joins TRBV20-1 and TRBJ1-1, with 8 bases that match TRBD1. This CDR3 is 12 amino acids long. From germline, CDR1 is DFQATT and CDR2 SNEGSKA (reference sequence). V dropped 5 bases and J dropped 3; count of bases not matched to a gene: 2. CDR3: CSAYRGDTEAFF. Here the CDR3 DNA reads TGCAGTGCTTACAGGGGGGACACTGAAGCTTTCTTT.

The gene calls are TRBV27 and TRBJ2-1; D gene ambiguous. This CDR3 has 13 amino acids. Trimming shortened V by 3 bases and J by 7 bases, and 10 bases separated the two germline ends. Looked up from germline, CDR1 is MNHEY and CDR2 is SMNVEV (reference sequence). This chain's CDR3 is CASSLRSLNEQFF. CDR3 coding DNA: TGTGCCAGCAGTTTGCGTAGTTTAAATGAGCAGTTCTTC.

The sample holds many counts of this clonotype. CDR3: CASSTWLLRANVLTF. The CDR3 DNA follows: TGTGCCAGCAGCACATGGCTTCTCCGGGCCAACGTCCTGACTTTC. This rearrangement joins TRBV12-3 or TRBV12-4 to TRBJ2-6; D gene ambiguous. V lost 6 bases and J 5 bases, leaving 14 bases between the germline ends. The CDR3 totals 15 residues.

The chain recombines TRBV11-2 with TRBJ2-1; 7 nucleotides line up with TRBD1. The CDR3 consists of 17 residues. The V segment lost 1 base and the J segment 8 bases; nucleotides outside the gene matches: 14. Germline values: CDR1 SGHAT, CDR2 FQNNGV. The CDR3 nucleotides read TGTGCCAGCAGCTTAGTCGCCGGGACAGTTGTATTTTATGAGCAGTTCTTC. Amino acids: CASSLVAGTVVFYEQFF.

Many counts were recorded for this clonotype. This chain uses TRBV20-1 with TRBJ2-5; 7 positions match TRBD1. The CDR3 covers 16 residues. Germline CDR1 DFQATT, CDR2 SNEGSKA (reference sequence). Losses at the gene ends were 0 bases for V and 5 bases for J; bases not matched to a gene: 12. CDR3 sequence: CSARDRVRGYLETQYF. CDR3 nucleotides: TGCAGTGCTAGAGATCGAGTCAGGGGGTACCTCGAGACCCAGTACTTC.

The table lists this clonotype with a few counts. This chain connects TRBV3-1 to TRBJ2-1; 12 bases align to TRBD2. V gave up 1 base and J gave up 8 bases; unmatched junction bases: 6. The CDR3 loop spans 16 amino acids. Germline CDR1 is LGHDT and CDR2 is YNNKEL (reference sequence). The CDR3 bases are TGTGCCAGCAGCCAAGGGGCTAGCGGGAGGGAGGATGAGCAGTTCTTC. This gives the protein CASSQGASGREDEQFF.

This clonotype came up many times. V and J are TRBV20-1 and TRBJ2-1, with D perhaps matching TRBD2 (5 bases). Trimming cost V 6 bases and J 15 bases, with 18 bases left between them. CDR3 length equals 11 residues. Germline-derived CDR1 and CDR2 are DFQATT and SNEGSKA (reference sequence). CDR3: CSAGEHYQAFF. DNA of the CDR3: TGCAGTGCCGGGGAGCATTACCAGGCGTTCTTC.

In this sample, this clonotype turned up many times. The chain has TRBV4-3 and TRBJ2-2, with 7 bases that match TRBD1. After removal of 4 bases from V and 4 bases from J, the junction contained 9 bases not matched to a gene. This CDR3 contains 16 residues. CDR1 and CDR2 (germline): LGHNA, YSLEER. The CDR3, as DNA: TGCGCCAGCAGCCTTCTAGGACAGGACAGCACCGGGGAGCTGTTTTTT. Amino acids: CASSLLGQDSTGELFF.

The genes are TRBV7-2 and TRBJ2-6, with 8 bases fitting TRBD1. Per germline, CDR1 SGHTA and CDR2 FQGNSA. This CDR3 contains 16 residues. J was trimmed by 2 bases and V by 11 bases; bases with no gene match: 11. The CDR3 loop is CAQQGVLAPGANVLTF. The CDR3 DNA reads TGTGCCCAACAGGGGGTTCTCGCTCCTGGGGCCAACGTCCTGACTTTC. The full variable domain, in which reference TRBV7-2 and TRBJ2-6 provide the parts outside the CDR3, is GAGVSQSPSNKVTEKGKDVELRCDPISGHTALYWYRQSLGQGLEFLIYFQGNSAPDKSGLPSDRFSAERTGGSVSTLTIQRTQQEDSAVYLCAQQGVLAPGANVLTFGAGSRLTVL.

Ten or more counts support this clonotype. The V and J genes are TRBV7-9 and TRBJ2-2; D not certain. Trimming took off 5 bases at V and 6 bases at J, with 10 bases between the two ends. Germline V CDR1 and CDR2: SEHNR, FQNEAQ (reference sequence). The CDR3 totals 13 residues. As DNA, the CDR3 is TGTGCCAGCAGCCTAGTAGTTTCCGGGGAGCTGTTTTTT. The encoded protein is CASSLVVSGELFF.

This clonotype was recorded a few times. The rearrangement joins TRBV15 to TRBJ2-5; maybe TRBD1 (6 bases). The CDR3 contains 15 residues. Germline CDR1 LNHNV, CDR2 YYDKDF (reference sequence). V shed 5 bases and J shed 1 base, with 14 bases lying between them. DNA for the CDR3: TGTGCCACCAGCGGGCCCGGGACACCCCAAGAGACCCAGTACTTC. This translates into CATSGPGTPQETQYF.

This clonotype was counted ten times or more. The V and J genes are TRBV18 and TRBJ1-1, with D possibly TRBD1 on 5 matching bases. V dropped 2 bases and J dropped 3 bases, with 7 bases sitting between them. The length of the CDR3 is 13 residues. Germline-derived CDR1 and CDR2 are KGHSH and LQKENI. Written as DNA, the CDR3 is TGTGCCAGCTCACCATCAGGGTACACTGAAGCTTTCTTT. Translating gives CASSPSGYTEAFF.

The table lists this clonotype with many counts. This chain uses TRBV7-9 with TRBJ1-4; D uncertain. Germline V gives CDR1 SEHNR, CDR2 FQNEAQ (reference sequence). The CDR3 totals 13 residues. V was clipped by 2 bases and J by 5 bases, with 6 bases between them. Written as DNA, the CDR3 is TGTGCCAGCAGCTTATATGGGAATGAAAAACTGTTTTTT. Its translation is CASSLYGNEKLFF. Looking up the rest from reference TRBV7-9 and TRBJ1-4 gives the full variable domain: DTGVSQNPRHKITKRGQNVTFRCDPISEHNRLYWYRQTLGQGPEFLTYFQNEAQLEKSRLLSDRFSAERPKGSFSTLEIQRTEQGDSAMYLCASSLYGNEKLFFGSGTQLSVL.

The table lists this clonotype with a few counts. The gene calls are TRBV11-2 and TRBJ1-4; 7 bases match TRBD1. Germline V gives CDR1 SGHAT, CDR2 FQNNGV. V shed 3 bases, J shed 13 bases, and the junction held 8 bases outside the gene matches. The CDR3 runs to 13 residues. The CDR3 spells CASSFTGESVLFF. CDR3 DNA sequence: TGTGCCAGCAGCTTTACAGGGGAAAGCGTACTGTTTTTT.